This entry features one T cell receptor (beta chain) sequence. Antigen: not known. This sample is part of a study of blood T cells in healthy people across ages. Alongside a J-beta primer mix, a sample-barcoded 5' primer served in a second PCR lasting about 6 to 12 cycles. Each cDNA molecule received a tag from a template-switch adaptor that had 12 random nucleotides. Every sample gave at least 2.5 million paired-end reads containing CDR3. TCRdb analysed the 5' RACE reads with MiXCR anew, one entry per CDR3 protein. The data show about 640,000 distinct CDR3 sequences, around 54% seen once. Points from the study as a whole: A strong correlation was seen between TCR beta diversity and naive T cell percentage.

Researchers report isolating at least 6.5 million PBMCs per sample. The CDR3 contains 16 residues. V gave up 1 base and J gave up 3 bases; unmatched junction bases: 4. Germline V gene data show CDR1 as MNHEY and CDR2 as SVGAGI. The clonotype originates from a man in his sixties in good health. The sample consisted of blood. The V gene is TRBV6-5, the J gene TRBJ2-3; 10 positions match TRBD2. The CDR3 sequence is CASSYYSGGFTDTQYF. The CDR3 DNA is TGTGCCAGCAGTTACTATAGCGGGGGGTTTACAGATACGCAGTATTTT.